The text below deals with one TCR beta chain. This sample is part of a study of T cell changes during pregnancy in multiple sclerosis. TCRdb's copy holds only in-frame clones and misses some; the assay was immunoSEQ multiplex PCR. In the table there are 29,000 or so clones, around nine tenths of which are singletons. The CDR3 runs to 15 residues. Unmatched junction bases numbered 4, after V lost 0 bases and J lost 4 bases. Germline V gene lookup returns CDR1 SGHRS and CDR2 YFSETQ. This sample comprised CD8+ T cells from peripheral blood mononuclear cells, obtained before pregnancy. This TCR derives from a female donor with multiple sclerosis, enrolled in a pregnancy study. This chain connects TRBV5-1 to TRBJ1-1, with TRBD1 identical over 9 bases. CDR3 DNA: TGCGCCAGCAGCTTGGACCGGACAGGGGCCACTGAAGCTTTCTTT. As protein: CASSLDRTGATEAFF.